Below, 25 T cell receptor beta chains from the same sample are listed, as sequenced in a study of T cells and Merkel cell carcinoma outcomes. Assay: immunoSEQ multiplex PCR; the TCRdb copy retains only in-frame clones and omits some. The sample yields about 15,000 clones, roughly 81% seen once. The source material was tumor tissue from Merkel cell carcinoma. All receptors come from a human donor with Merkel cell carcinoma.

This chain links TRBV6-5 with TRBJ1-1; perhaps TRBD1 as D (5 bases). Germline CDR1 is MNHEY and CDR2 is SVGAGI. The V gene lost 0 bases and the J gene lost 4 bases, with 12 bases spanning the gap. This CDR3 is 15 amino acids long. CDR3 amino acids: CASSYSSQGATEAFF. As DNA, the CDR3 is TGTGCCAGCAGTTACTCGTCCCAGGGTGCCACTGAAGCTTTCTTT.

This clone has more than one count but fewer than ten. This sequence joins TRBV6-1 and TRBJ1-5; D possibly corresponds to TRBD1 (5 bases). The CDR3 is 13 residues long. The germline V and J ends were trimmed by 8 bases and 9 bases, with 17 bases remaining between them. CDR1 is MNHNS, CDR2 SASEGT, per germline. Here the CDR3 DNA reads TGTGCCAGCGGAGGGCAGGGTTATGGGCCCCAGCATTTT. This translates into CASGGQGYGPQHF.

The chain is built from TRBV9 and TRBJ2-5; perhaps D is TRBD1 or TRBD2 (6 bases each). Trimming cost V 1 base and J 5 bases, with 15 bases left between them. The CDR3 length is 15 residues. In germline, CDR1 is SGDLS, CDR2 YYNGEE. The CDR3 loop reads CASSVTGDKFETQYF. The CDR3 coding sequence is TGTGCCAGCAGCGTAACGGGGGACAAATTCGAGACCCAGTACTTC.

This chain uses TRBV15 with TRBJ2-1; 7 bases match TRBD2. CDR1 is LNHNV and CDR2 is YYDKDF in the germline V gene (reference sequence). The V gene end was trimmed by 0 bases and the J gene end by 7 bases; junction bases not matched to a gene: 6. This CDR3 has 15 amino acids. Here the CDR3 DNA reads TGTGCCACCAGCAGAGATCTGGGGGAGGGGAATGAGCAGTTCTTC. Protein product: CATSRDLGEGNEQFF.

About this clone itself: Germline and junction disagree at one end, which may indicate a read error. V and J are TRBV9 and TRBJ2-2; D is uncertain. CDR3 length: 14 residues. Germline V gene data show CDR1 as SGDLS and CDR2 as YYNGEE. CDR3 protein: CVSSVTPYTGELFF. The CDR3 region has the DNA TGTGTCAGCAGCGTAACCCCGTACACCGGGGAGCTGTTTTTT. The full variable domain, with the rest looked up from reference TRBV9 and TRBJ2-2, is DSGVTQTPKHLITATGQRVTLRCSPRSGDLSVYWYQQSLDQGLQFLIQYYNGEERAKGNILERFSAQQFPDLHSELNLSSLELGDSALYFCVSSVTPYTGELFFGEGSRLTVL.

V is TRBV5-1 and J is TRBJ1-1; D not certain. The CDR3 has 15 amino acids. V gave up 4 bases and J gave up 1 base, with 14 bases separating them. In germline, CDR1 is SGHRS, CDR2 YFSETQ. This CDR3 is CASSPEVATNTEAFF. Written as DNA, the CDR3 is TGCGCCAGCAGCCCAGAAGTGGCCACGAACACTGAAGCTTTCTTT.

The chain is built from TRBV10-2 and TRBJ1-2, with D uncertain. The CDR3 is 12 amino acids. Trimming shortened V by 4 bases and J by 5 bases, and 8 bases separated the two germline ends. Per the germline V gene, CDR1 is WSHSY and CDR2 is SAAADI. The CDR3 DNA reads TGCGCCAGCAGTGTAACGAAGTATGGCTACACCTTC. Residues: CASSVTKYGYTF.

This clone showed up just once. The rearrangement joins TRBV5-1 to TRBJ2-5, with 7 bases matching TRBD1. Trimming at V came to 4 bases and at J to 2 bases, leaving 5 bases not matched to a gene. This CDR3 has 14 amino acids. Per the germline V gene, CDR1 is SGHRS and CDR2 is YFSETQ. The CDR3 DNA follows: TGCGCCAGCAGCACCTGGACAGGACAAGAGACCCAGTACTTC. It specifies CASSTWTGQETQYF.

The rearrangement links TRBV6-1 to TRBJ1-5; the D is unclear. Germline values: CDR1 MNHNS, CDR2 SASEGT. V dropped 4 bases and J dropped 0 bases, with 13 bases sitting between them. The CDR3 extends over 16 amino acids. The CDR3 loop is CASSAQGGYSNQPQHF. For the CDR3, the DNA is TGTGCCAGCAGTGCCCAAGGAGGGTATAGCAATCAGCCCCAGCATTTT.

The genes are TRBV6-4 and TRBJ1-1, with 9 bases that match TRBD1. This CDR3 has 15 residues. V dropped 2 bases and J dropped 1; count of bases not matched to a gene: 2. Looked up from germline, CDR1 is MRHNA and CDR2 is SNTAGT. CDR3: CASSDTGQGNTEAFF. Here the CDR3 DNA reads TGTGCCAGCAGTGACACGGGACAGGGGAACACTGAAGCTTTCTTT.

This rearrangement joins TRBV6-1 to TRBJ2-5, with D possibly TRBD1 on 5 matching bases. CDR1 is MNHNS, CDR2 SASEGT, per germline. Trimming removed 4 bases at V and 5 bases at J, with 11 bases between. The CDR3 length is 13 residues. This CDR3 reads CASSAGNWETQYF. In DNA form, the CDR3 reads TGTGCCAGCAGTGCAGGGAATTGGGAGACCCAGTACTTC.

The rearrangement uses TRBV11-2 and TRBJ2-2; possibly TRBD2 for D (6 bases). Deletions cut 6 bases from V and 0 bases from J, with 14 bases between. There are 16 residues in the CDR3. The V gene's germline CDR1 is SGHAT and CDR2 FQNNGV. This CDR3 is CASSWLGTSNTGELFF. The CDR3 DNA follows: TGTGCCAGCAGTTGGCTCGGGACTTCGAACACCGGGGAGCTGTTTTTT.

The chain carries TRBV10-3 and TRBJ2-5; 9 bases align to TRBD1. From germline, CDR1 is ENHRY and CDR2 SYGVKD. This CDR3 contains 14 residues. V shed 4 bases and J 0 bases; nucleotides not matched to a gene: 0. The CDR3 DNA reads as TGTGCCATCAGTGGACAGGGGGACCAAGAGACCCAGTACTTC. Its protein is CAISGQGDQETQYF.

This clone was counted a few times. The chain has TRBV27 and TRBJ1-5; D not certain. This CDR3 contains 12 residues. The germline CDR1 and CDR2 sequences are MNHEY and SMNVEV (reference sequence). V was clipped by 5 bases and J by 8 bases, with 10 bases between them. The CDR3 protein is CASSIIGEPQHF. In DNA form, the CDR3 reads TGTGCCAGCAGTATAATCGGGGAGCCCCAGCATTTT.

The CDR3, as DNA: TGTGCCAGCAGTTTACGGCAGGGGTACACTGAAGCTTTCTTT. This codes for CASSLRQGYTEAFF. The chain couples TRBV28 to TRBJ1-1, with D perhaps matching TRBD1 (6 bases). CDR1 MDHEN and CDR2 SYDVKM come from the germline V gene. The V and J ends lost 2 bases and 3 bases respectively, with 10 bases between them. This CDR3 is built from 14 residues.

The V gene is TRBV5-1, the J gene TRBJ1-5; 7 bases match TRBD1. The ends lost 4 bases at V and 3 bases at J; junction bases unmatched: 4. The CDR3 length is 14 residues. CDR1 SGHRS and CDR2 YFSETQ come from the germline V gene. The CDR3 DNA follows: TGCGCCAGCAGCCCACAGGGGAACAATCAGCCCCAGCATTTT. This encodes CASSPQGNNQPQHF. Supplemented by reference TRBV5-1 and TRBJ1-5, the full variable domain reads KAGVTQTPRYLIKTRGQQVTLSCSPISGHRSVSWYQQTPGQGLQFLFEYFSETQRNKGNFPGRFSGRQFSNSRSEMNVSTLELGDSALYLCASSPQGNNQPQHFGDGTRLSIL.

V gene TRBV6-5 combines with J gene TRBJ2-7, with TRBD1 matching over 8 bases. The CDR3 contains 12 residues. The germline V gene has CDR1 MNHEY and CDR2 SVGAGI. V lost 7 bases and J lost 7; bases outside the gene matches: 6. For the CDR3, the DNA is TGTGCCAGCACGCAACAGGGGGGAGAGCAGTACTTC. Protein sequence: CASTQQGGEQYF.

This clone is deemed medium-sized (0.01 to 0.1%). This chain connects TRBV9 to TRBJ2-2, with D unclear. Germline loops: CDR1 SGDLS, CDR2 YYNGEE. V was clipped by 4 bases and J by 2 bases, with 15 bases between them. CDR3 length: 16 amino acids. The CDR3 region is CASSSPRAVNTGELFF. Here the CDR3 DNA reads TGTGCCAGCAGCTCCCCCCGGGCCGTTAACACCGGGGAGCTGTTTTTT.

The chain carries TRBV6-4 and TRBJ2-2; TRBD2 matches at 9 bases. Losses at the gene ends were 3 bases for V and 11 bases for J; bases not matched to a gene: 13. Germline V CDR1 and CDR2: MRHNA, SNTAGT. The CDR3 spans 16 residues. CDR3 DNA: TGTGCCAGCAGTGAGCGAACCGGGACTAGCCCGAGAGAGCTGTTTTTT. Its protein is CASSERTGTSPRELFF.

CDR3 protein: CASSFSSTGVTDTQYF. In DNA, the CDR3 is TGTGCCAGCAGCTTTAGTTCAACGGGAGTCACAGATACGCAGTATTTT. This chain joins TRBV11-1 and TRBJ2-3; possibly TRBD2 for D (6 bases). Germline values: CDR1 SGHAT, CDR2 FQDESV (reference sequence). The CDR3 is 16 residues long. Trimming removed 3 bases from V and 2 bases from J, with 15 bases in between.

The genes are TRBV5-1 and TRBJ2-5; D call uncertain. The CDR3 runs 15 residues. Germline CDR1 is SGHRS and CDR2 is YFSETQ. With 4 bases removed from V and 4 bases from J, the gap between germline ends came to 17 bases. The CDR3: CASSPNPSFTETQYF. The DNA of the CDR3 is TGCGCCAGCAGCCCAAATCCCTCGTTCACAGAGACCCAGTACTTC. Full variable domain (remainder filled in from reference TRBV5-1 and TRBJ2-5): KAGVTQTPRYLIKTRGQQVTLSCSPISGHRSVSWYQQTPGQGLQFLFEYFSETQRNKGNFPGRFSGRQFSNSRSEMNVSTLELGDSALYLCASSPNPSFTETQYFGPGTRLLVL.

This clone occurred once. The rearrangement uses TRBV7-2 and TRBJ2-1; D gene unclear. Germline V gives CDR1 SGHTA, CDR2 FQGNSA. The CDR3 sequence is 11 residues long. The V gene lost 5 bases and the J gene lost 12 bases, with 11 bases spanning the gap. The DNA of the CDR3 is TGTGCCAGCAGCGTTACAACCAGGCAGTTCTTC. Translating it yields CASSVTTRQFF.

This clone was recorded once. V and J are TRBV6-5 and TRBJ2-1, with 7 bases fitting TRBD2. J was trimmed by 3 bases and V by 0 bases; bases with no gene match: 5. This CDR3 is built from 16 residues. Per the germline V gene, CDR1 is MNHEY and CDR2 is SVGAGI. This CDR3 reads CASSYSAVAGYNEQFF. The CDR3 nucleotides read TGTGCCAGCAGTTACTCGGCGGTAGCGGGCTACAATGAGCAGTTCTTC.

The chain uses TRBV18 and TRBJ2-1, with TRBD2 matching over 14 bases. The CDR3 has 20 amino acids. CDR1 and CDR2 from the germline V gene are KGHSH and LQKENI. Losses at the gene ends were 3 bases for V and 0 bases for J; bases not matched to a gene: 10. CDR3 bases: TGTGCCAGCTCACCGACCGGGACTAGCGGGGGCGGATACTCCTACAATGAGCAGTTCTTC. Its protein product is CASSPTGTSGGGYSYNEQFF.

DNA for the CDR3: TGTGCCAGCAGTTTAAATGGGGCCCTAGGCAGCTACGAGCAGTACTTC. It specifies CASSLNGALGSYEQYF. The gene calls are TRBV28 and TRBJ2-7, with D maybe TRBD1 (5 bases). Germline V gene sequence: CDR1 MDHEN, CDR2 SYDVKM. The V end was cut by 2 bases, the J end by 3 bases, with 17 bases between. The CDR3 totals 16 residues. Full variable domain (outside the CDR3, taken from reference TRBV28 and TRBJ2-7): DVKVTQSSRYLVKRTGEKVFLECVQDMDHENMFWYRQDPGLGLRLIYFSYDVKMKEKGDIPEGYSVSREKKERFSLILESASTNQTSMYLCASSLNGALGSYEQYFGPGTRLTVT.